Listed below are T cell receptor beta chains from one sample, sequenced in a study of preoperative IRX-2 immunotherapy in early breast cancer. Clones were sequenced by immunoSEQ multiplex PCR, and TCRdb holds only the in-frame ones, with some missing. The sample lists 75,000 to 100,000 clones, roughly 85% occurring once. Material: tumor tissue, obtained after IRX-2 immunotherapy. The source of these receptors is a human donor with breast cancer. Each CDR3 is given with its conserved first and last residue. D genes are given only for firm matches.

>TRBV6-8|-
CASSYATGGTDGYTF
>TRBV5-1|-
CASSLSLAGPSYEQYF
>TRBV5-1|TRBD2
CASSTSGADTGELFF
>TRBV30|-
CAWSAGLEPQHF
>TRBV11-3|-
CASSLEGDVFTDTQYF
>TRBV15|-
CATSRDGVVQGYTF
>TRBV10-2|-
CASSSRAGGREKLFF
>TRBV15|-
CATSREGRGQETQYF
>TRBV7-8|-
CASSGKGHNTGELFF
>TRBV7-7|-
CASSLGSRMSSGNTIYF
>TRBV19|-
CASSIPRTVEQGGELFF
>TRBV11-3|-
CASSSTESSYEQYF
>TRBV25-1|-
CASSEQGNYEQYF
>TRBV11-3|-
CASSLVGTQETQYF
>TRBV14|-
CASSQGRNTEAFF
>TRBV28|TRBD1
CASSSPRLGGDEQFF
>TRBV11-3|-
CASTPVGGVFPNEKLFF
>TRBV7-5|-
CASSTRWDRVIDTQYF
>TRBV6-8|-
CASSVPSGRDYEQYF
>TRBV7-6|-
CASSSNLPGVVSNQPQHF
>TRBV19|-
CASSQTRIHEQFF
>TRBV11-3|-
CASSPGHIQVKTQYF
>TRBV7-1|-
CASSLRGSVEAFF
>TRBV7-1|-
CASTLGFAYEQYF
>TRBV5-1|-
CASSLGGTFYEQYF
>TRBV11-3|TRBD2
CASSSGLAPDTQYF
>TRBV11-3|TRBD2
CASSPGLATDTQYF
>TRBV7-1|-
CASSLGVGNEQFF
>TRBV28|TRBD1
CASSLPDRVRSRQPQHF
>TRBV5-1|TRBD1
CASSSQGVDNSPLHF
>TRBV6-8|-
CASSSTVIGNTIYF
>TRBV5-1|-
CASSDQGAVYGYTF
>TRBV30|-
CAWSSSWEQYF
>TRBV5-1|TRBD1
CASSSGQGANQPQHF
>TRBV11-3|-
CASSLAGKVSPLHF
>TRBV28|-
CASSSYSATNEKLFF
>TRBV11-3|-
CASSFLAGTSDTQYF
>TRBV5-1|TRBD1
CASSLGGQGNEKLFF
>TRBV6-8|TRBD1
CASSYDRGIQSNQPQHF
>TRBV18|-
CASSPQGAGSSYEQYF
>TRBV29-1|TRBD1
CSVPGQGGSAYGYTF
>TRBV14|-
CASSQLVYVEAFF
>TRBV19|-
CASSPGRLAKNIQYF
>TRBV6-8|-
CASRETGQRRRGYTF
>TRBV18|TRBD1
CASSPQDRGRTEAFF
>TRBV10-2|TRBD1
CATHSGWSGGYGYTF
>TRBV9|-
CASILEIGNTIYF
>TRBV11-3|-
CASSLVPPRRGRRRTDTQYF